These 15 T cell receptor beta chains came from one sample sequenced in a study of breast tumors, draining lymph nodes, adjacent tissues. From the multiplex PCR reads, TCRdb called clonotypes with MiXCR, one entry per CDR3 protein. The table has under 75,000 distinct CDR3 sequences, less than 75% seen once; the top ten hold 15% to 20%. Sequencing was done on a sample of breast tumor tissue. Every receptor here comes from a female donor with breast cancer. Some clones in this sample may be carry-over from other donors' samples.

This clonotype was found many times. J is TRBJ2-5 and V is TRBV7-2, with D tentatively TRBD1 or TRBD2 (5 bases each). V dropped 1 base and J dropped 5 bases, with 8 bases sitting between them. Germline values: CDR1 SGHTA, CDR2 FQGNSA. This CDR3 contains 13 residues. The CDR3 region is CASSLDWGETQYF. CDR3 nucleotide sequence: TGTGCCAGCAGCTTAGACTGGGGGGAGACCCAGTACTTC. Filled out from reference TRBV7-2 and TRBJ2-5, the complete variable domain reads GAGVSQSPSNKVTEKGKDVELRCDPISGHTALYWYRQSLGQGLEFLIYFQGNSAPDKSGLPSDRFSAERTGGSVSTLTIQRTQQEDSAVYLCASSLDWGETQYFGPGTRLLVL.

Points on this clonotype: The junction does not match germline at one end; this may be a read error. The rearrangement links TRBV6-2 or TRBV6-3 to TRBJ2-3; tentatively, D is TRBD1 (5 bases). This CDR3 is 15 amino acids long. Germline assignment: CDR1 MNHEY and CDR2 SVGEGT. The CDR3 sequence is CAGSYGQGAADTQYF. The CDR3 bases are TGTGCCGGCAGTTACGGCCAGGGCGCAGCCGATACGCAGTATTTT.

J is TRBJ2-3 and V is TRBV15, with D perhaps TRBD2 (5 bases). There are 16 residues in the CDR3. Germline V gene sequence: CDR1 LNHNV, CDR2 YYDKDF (reference sequence). Trimming removed 1 base from V and 0 bases from J, with 11 bases in between. CDR3 amino acids: CATSRVKADSTDTQYF. DNA of the CDR3: TGTGCCACCAGCAGAGTGAAAGCGGACAGCACAGATACGCAGTATTTT.

V is TRBV20-1 and J is TRBJ1-6; D is perhaps TRBD1 (6 bases). V gave up 6 bases and J gave up 16 bases, with 16 bases separating them. The CDR3 totals 11 residues. Looked up from germline, CDR1 is DFQATT and CDR2 is SNEGSKA (reference sequence). The CDR3 DNA reads TGCAGTGCATCGATCGGGACAACGCTCCACTTT. Translation gives CSASIGTTLHF.

A note on this clonotype: Its ends do not fully match the called genes, so a read error is possible. This chain links TRBV19 with TRBJ1-2; a weak D match, TRBD1 (5 bases). The CDR3 spans 18 residues. CDR1 LNHDA and CDR2 SQIVND come from the germline V gene (reference sequence). CDR3 DNA: TGTGCCAGTGCCGAGCCTATGCGAACGCGGGGGGAGAACTATGGCTCCACCTTC. Amino acids: CASAEPMRTRGENYGSTF.

This clonotype was observed a handful of times. The chain links TRBV4-3 to TRBJ2-5, with 12 bases identical to TRBD2. After removal of 4 bases from V and 6 bases from J, the junction contained 3 bases not matched to a gene. The CDR3 loop spans 14 amino acids. Germline CDR1 LGHNA, CDR2 YSLEER. CDR3 DNA: TGCGCCAGCAGCCCCACTAGCGGGAGGAAGACCCAGTACTTC. Its protein product is CASSPTSGRKTQYF.

Comment on this clonotype: At one boundary the junction diverges from the germline segment, which might be a read error. The rearrangement uses TRBV5-4 and TRBJ2-1; perhaps TRBD1 as D (6 bases). The CDR3 is 13 residues long. CDR1 and CDR2 from the germline V gene are SGHNT and YYREEE (reference sequence). CDR3 in amino acids: CASSPGQRSPRVF. The CDR3 bases are TGTGCCAGCTCACCCGGACAGAGGTCCCCCAGGGTCTTC.

This clonotype was detected ten times or more. This chain uses TRBV12-3 or TRBV12-4 with TRBJ2-2, with D unclear. The V end lost 5 bases, the J end lost 4 bases, and 20 bases lay between the germline ends. This CDR3 contains 17 residues. CDR3 DNA: TGTGCCAGCAGTCGTAGAAAGGGTTGGAAGGGCACCGGGGAGCTGTTTTTT. Translated, it gives CASSRRKGWKGTGELFF.

This clonotype was seen repeatedly, ten times or more. This sequence joins TRBV29-1 and TRBJ1-4; D may be TRBD1 (6 bases). The V gene lost 7 bases and the J gene lost 0 bases, with 12 bases spanning the gap. CDR3 size: 14 residues. From germline, CDR1 is SQVTM and CDR2 ANQGSEA. CDR3 protein: CSALGGATNEKLFF. The CDR3 bases are TGCAGCGCCCTCGGGGGCGCAACTAATGAAAAACTGTTTTTT.

The V gene is TRBV20-1, the J gene TRBJ2-3, with a weak D call TRBD1 (5 bases). The CDR3 sequence is 18 residues long. V lost 3 bases and J 0 bases, leaving 22 bases between the germline ends. Germline assignment: CDR1 DFQATT and CDR2 SNEGSKA (reference sequence). The CDR3 DNA reads TGCAGTGCTAGTTCTCTACAGGAACTGAACACTAGCACAGATACGCAGTATTTT. Translating gives CSASSLQELNTSTDTQYF.

The V gene is TRBV7-8, the J gene TRBJ2-7; D unclear. This CDR3 is 15 amino acids long. Germline loops: CDR1 SGHVS, CDR2 FQNEAQ. V dropped 1 base and J dropped 2 bases, with 12 bases sitting between them. The CDR3 region has the DNA TGTGCCAGCAGCTTAGTTGTGGGTTCGGCCTACGAGCAGTACTTC. Translating it yields CASSLVVGSAYEQYF.

The chain is built from TRBV7-9 and TRBJ1-2; tentatively, D is TRBD1 (6 bases). Trimming stripped 5 bases from V and 4 bases from J, with 8 bases between. The CDR3 has 12 amino acids. The germline CDR1 and CDR2 sequences are SEHNR and FQNEAQ (reference sequence). CDR3 amino acids: CASSQTGYGYTF. The CDR3 DNA sequence: TGTGCCAGCAGCCAGACAGGCTATGGCTACACCTTC. Drawing the rest from reference TRBV7-9 and TRBJ1-2, the complete variable domain is DTGVSQNPRHKITKRGQNVTFRCDPISEHNRLYWYRQTLGQGPEFLTYFQNEAQLEKSRLLSDRFSAERPKGSFSTLEIQRTEQGDSAMYLCASSQTGYGYTFGSGTRLTVV.

This clonotype appeared a single time. The junction departs from germline at one end; a sequencing error may be responsible. The chain combines TRBV20-1 with TRBJ2-5, with TRBD2 matching 14 bases. This CDR3 comprises 16 residues. Germline CDR1 and CDR2: DFQATT and SNEGSKA (reference sequence). This CDR3 reads CSATETSGGAKETRYF. CDR3 sequence (DNA): TGCAGTGCTACCGAGACTAGCGGGGGGGCGAAGGAGACCCGGTACTTC.

This rearrangement joins TRBV30 to TRBJ2-7; 9 bases are a match to TRBD1. The CDR3 contains 16 residues. Losses at the gene ends were 0 bases for V and 3 bases for J; bases not matched to a gene: 9. Germline-derived CDR1 and CDR2 are GTSNPN and SVGIG (reference sequence). In DNA form, the CDR3 reads TGTGCCTGGAGTGTAAACCCCCCGGGACAGGGCTACGAGCAGTACTTC. This translates into CAWSVNPPGQGYEQYF.

This rearrangement joins TRBV7-2 to TRBJ2-7, with 7 positions matching TRBD1. The CDR3 extends over 14 amino acids. Germline V gives CDR1 SGHTA, CDR2 FQGNSA. V shed 3 bases, J shed 5 bases, and the junction held 7 bases outside the gene matches. The CDR3 coding sequence is TGTGCCAGCAGCTTCCTACAGGGGTGGGACGAGCAGTACTTC. Translation: CASSFLQGWDEQYF.